This T cell receptor (beta chain) was sequenced during a study of blood T cell repertoires in COVID-19. Study details: Material from acute and convalescent COVID-19 was sourced from the United States, Italy and Spain. PBMCs, B-cell-depleted T cells, or T cells were the source of the cDNA or gDNA that made up the material.

Categorization into cohorts depended on clinical history that participants reported. Germline loops: CDR1 LNHDA, CDR2 SQIVND (reference sequence). The ends lost 5 bases at V and 7 bases at J; junction bases unmatched: 5. The CDR3 covers 14 residues. As handled by the study authors: Estimates of nucleated cell counts were drawn from the amplification of reference gene primers. TCRdb's copy holds only in-frame clones and misses some; the assay was immunoSEQ multiplex PCR. V, J and clone size were drawn from that table, and D and trimming were deduced from the DNA. This table holds more than 300,000 clones, around 86% found once.

Material for sequencing was PBMCs or T cells enriched from blood (not recorded which). The chain has TRBV19 and TRBJ2-1; 10 nucleotides agree with TRBD1. The sequence was collected from a woman aged 50 to 60 who had recovered from COVID-19. CDR3 loop: CASSPGQGFNEQFF. DNA for the CDR3: TGTGCCAGTAGTCCGGGACAGGGGTTTAATGAGCAGTTCTTC.